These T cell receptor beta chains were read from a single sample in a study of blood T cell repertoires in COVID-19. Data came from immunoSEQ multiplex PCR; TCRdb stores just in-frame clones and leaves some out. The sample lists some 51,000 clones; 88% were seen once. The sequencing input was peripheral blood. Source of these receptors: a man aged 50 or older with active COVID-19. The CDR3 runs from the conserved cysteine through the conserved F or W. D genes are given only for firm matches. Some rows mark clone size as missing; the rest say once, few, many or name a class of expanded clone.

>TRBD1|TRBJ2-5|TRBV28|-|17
TGTGCCAGCAGTTTCCTCCCCGCTGACAGGGACCAAGAGACCCAGTACTTC
CASSFLPADRDQETQYF
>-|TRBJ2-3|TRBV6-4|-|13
TGTGCCAGCAGTAACTTAGCCACAGATACGCAGTATTTT
CASSNLATDTQYF
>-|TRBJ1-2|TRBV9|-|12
TGTGCCAGCAACGGGGAGGGCTATGGCTACACCTTC
CASNGEGYGYTF
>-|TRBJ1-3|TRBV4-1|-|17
TGCGCCAGCAGCCAAGATCAGGGAGGACGCTCTGGAAACACCATATATTTT
CASSQDQGGRSGNTIYF
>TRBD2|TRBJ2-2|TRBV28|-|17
TGTGCCAGCAGCAGAACGGGGGGGGTTTCCGACCCCGGGGAGCTGTTTTTT
CASSRTGGVSDPGELFF
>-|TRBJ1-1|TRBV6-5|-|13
TGTGCCAGCGCCGGCAGGGGTGCCACTGAAGCTTTCTTT
CASAGRGATEAFF
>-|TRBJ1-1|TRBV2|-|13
TGTGCCAGCAGTGGCCAGATGAACACTGAAGCTTTCTTT
CASSGQMNTEAFF
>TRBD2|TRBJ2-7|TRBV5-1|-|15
TGCGCCAGCAGCTTAAACCCCTCGGGAGGTTACGAGCAGTACTTC
CASSLNPSGGYEQYF
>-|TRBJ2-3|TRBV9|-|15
TGTGCCAGCAGCGTAGGGCCAGGCCGCACAGATACGCAGTATTTT
CASSVGPGRTDTQYF
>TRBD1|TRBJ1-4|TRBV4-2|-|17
TGTGCCAGCAGCCAGGCCCGACAGGGCCCCCTTAATGAAAAACTGTTTTTT
CASSQARQGPLNEKLFF
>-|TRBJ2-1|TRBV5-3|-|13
TGTGCCAGAAGCCGCCTAACAGGTTTAGAGCAGTTCTTC
CARSRLTGLEQFF
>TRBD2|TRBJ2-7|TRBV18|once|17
TGTGCCAGCTCCCTCCAGGGAGTAGCGGGGGGGCGGTACGAGCAGTACTTC
CASSLQGVAGGRYEQYF
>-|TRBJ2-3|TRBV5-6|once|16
TGTGCCAGCAGCTTTGAGGCGGGGTTCGGGACAGATACGCAGTATTTT
CASSFEAGFGTDTQYF
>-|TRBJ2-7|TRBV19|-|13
TGTGCCAGTAGTATAGGGGGCGGGAACGAGCAGTACTTC
CASSIGGGNEQYF
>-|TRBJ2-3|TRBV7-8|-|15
TGTGCCAGCAGCGCCGACCGGGTTGTTCCAGATACGCAGTATTTT
CASSADRVVPDTQYF
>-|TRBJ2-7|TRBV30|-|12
TGTGCCTGGAGTACAGACAACTACGAGCAGTACTTC
CAWSTDNYEQYF
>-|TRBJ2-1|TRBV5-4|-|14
TGTGCCAGCAGCTTGGGGGGACTCAACAATGAGCAGTTCTTC
CASSLGGLNNEQFF